This is a list of T cell receptor beta chains from one sample in a study of Ad26.COV2.S vaccination and SARS-CoV-2 variants. Some clones are missing from TCRdb's copy, which holds only in-frame ones; the method was immunoSEQ multiplex PCR. Among approximately 280,000 clones listed, 80% to 90% were seen once. Here the sequenced sample was peripheral blood, taken in a trial of Ad26.COV2.S vaccine versus placebo. The receptor source for this set is a person between 18 and 59 years old who received the Ad26.COV2.S COVID-19 vaccine or a placebo. The CDR3 runs from the conserved cysteine through the conserved F or W. D genes are given only for firm matches. Size is omitted from some rows. Given values are once, few, many or a class for expanded clones.

cdr3_aa	cdr3_nt	v_call	j_call	d_call	clone_size
CASSLASGSAYEQFF	TGTGCCAGCAGCTTGGCTAGCGGGAGCGCGTATGAGCAGTTCTTC	TRBV11-3	TRBJ2-1	TRBD2	-
CAISLQSAGSYEQYF	TGTGCCATCAGCCTCCAGAGTGCGGGATCCTACGAGCAGTACTTC	TRBV10-3	TRBJ2-7	-	-
CASSYSVGRAYGYTF	TGTGCCAGCAGCTACTCCGTGGGACGGGCTTATGGCTACACCTTC	TRBV6-2/TRBV6-3	TRBJ1-2	-	-
CAISESMGETQYF	TGTGCCATCAGTGAGTCGATGGGAGAGACCCAGTACTTC	TRBV10-3	TRBJ2-5	-	-
CASSVDSGTGAEQYF	TGTGCCAGCAGCGTAGACAGTGGGACAGGGGCCGAGCAGTACTTC	TRBV9	TRBJ2-7	TRBD1	once
CASSQEDRGDEKLFF	TGTGCCAGCAGCCAAGAGGACAGGGGGGATGAAAAACTGTTTTTT	TRBV3-1/TRBV3-2	TRBJ1-4	TRBD1	once
CASTPLGTGELFF	TGTGCCAGCACCCCACTAGGTACCGGGGAGCTGTTTTTT	TRBV9	TRBJ2-2	-	-
CASSLFTAANYGYTF	TGTGCCAGCAGCCTCTTCACGGCAGCTAACTATGGCTACACCTTC	TRBV7-2	TRBJ1-2	-	-
CASSGQDYGYTF	TGTGCCAGCAGCGGACAGGACTATGGCTACACCTTC	TRBV9	TRBJ1-2	-	-
CASSEGGGAPLTQYF	TGTGCCAGCAGTGAGGGCGGGGGGGCTCCCTTGACCCAGTACTTC	TRBV2	TRBJ2-5	TRBD2	-
CASSLGTDYGYTF	TGCGCCAGCAGCTTGGGGACAGACTATGGCTACACCTTC	TRBV5-1	TRBJ1-2	-	-
CASSPSPSAGQETQYF	TGTGCCAGCAGCCCCTCCCCGTCGGCGGGACAGGAGACCCAGTACTTC	TRBV9	TRBJ2-5	-	-
CASSPGAGRQETQYF	TGTGCCAGCAGCCCGGGGGCGGGTCGACAAGAGACCCAGTACTTC	TRBV11-2	TRBJ2-5	-	-
CASSPDPQGTEAFF	TGCGCCAGCAGCCCAGACCCCCAGGGTACTGAAGCTTTCTTT	TRBV5-1	TRBJ1-1	-	-
CASSFPDRGLQETQYF	TGTGCCAGCAGTTTTCCGGACAGGGGGCTCCAAGAGACCCAGTACTTC	TRBV27	TRBJ2-5	TRBD1	-
CAISRDGNQPQHF	TGTGCCATCAGCCGGGACGGTAATCAGCCCCAGCATTTT	TRBV10-3	TRBJ1-5	-	-
CASSLFSGDNEQFF	TGTGCCAGCAGCTTATTTTCGGGAGACAATGAGCAGTTCTTC	TRBV7-2	TRBJ2-1	-	few
CASSLKGQGISSGNTIYF	TGTGCCAGCAGCTTGAAAGGACAGGGAATAAGCTCTGGAAACACCATATATTTT	TRBV5-6	TRBJ1-3	TRBD1	-
CSVEQVSYYGYTF	TGCAGCGTTGAGCAGGTCAGCTACTATGGCTACACCTTC	TRBV29-1	TRBJ1-2	-	-
CASSPTGRQGLYNEQFF	TGTGCCAGCAGCCCCACGGGTCGGCAGGGGCTTTACAATGAGCAGTTCTTC	TRBV11-2	TRBJ2-1	-	once
CASSYSLPGTERAQETQYF	TGTGCCAGCAGTTACTCCCTTCCCGGGACAGAGCGCGCCCAAGAGACCCAGTACTTC	TRBV6-2/TRBV6-3	TRBJ2-5	TRBD1	-
CASSLVSFRYNEQFF	TGTGCCAGCAGCTTAGTATCATTCAGGTACAATGAGCAGTTCTTC	TRBV13	TRBJ2-1	-	-
CASSQGGGQPQHF	TGTGCCAGCAGCCAAGGTGGGGGTCAGCCCCAGCATTTT	TRBV4-2	TRBJ1-5	-	-
CSAHPGQENPEAFF	TGCAGCGCCCACCCGGGACAGGAGAATCCTGAAGCTTTCTTT	TRBV29-1	TRBJ1-1	TRBD1	-
CASSQAGSGRTYEQYF	TGCGCCAGCAGCCAAGCCGGCAGCGGGAGAACCTACGAGCAGTACTTC	TRBV4-1	TRBJ2-7	TRBD2	-
CASSLQGGSYNEQFF	TGTGCCAGCTCACTGCAGGGGGGGTCCTACAATGAGCAGTTCTTC	TRBV18	TRBJ2-1	-	-
CASSLQFGRAAETQYF	TGTGCCAGCAGCTTACAGTTCGGGAGGGCCGCCGAGACCCAGTACTTC	TRBV7-2	TRBJ2-5	TRBD2	-
CASSPGGRLETQYF	TGTGCCAGCAGCCCCGGAGGGCGCTTGGAGACCCAGTACTTC	TRBV13	TRBJ2-5	-	-
CASSSTQPQHF	TGTGCCAGCAGCAGTACCCAGCCCCAGCATTTT	TRBV5-8	TRBJ1-5	-	-
CASSTASYNSPLHF	TGTGCCAGCAGTACAGCGTCGTATAATTCACCCCTCCACTTT	TRBV28	TRBJ1-6	-	-
CASSYSSNLNTEAFF	TGTGCCAGCAGTTACTCGTCTAATTTGAACACTGAAGCTTTCTTT	TRBV6-5	TRBJ1-1	-	-
CASSQTSGGAYEQFF	TGTGCCAGCAGCCAAACTAGCGGGGGGGCCTATGAGCAGTTCTTC	TRBV4-2	TRBJ2-1	TRBD2	-
CASSFFRAGGYEQYF	TGTGCCAGCAGCTTTTTCCGGGCAGGAGGCTACGAGCAGTACTTC	TRBV7-9	TRBJ2-7	-	-
CASSLKGGSSYNEQFF	TGCGCCAGCAGTCTGAAGGGGGGGAGCTCCTACAATGAGCAGTTCTTC	TRBV4-1	TRBJ2-1	-	-
CASRRDRDGGELFF	TGTGCCAGCAGAAGGGACAGGGACGGCGGGGAGCTGTTTTTT	TRBV6-6	TRBJ2-2	TRBD1	few